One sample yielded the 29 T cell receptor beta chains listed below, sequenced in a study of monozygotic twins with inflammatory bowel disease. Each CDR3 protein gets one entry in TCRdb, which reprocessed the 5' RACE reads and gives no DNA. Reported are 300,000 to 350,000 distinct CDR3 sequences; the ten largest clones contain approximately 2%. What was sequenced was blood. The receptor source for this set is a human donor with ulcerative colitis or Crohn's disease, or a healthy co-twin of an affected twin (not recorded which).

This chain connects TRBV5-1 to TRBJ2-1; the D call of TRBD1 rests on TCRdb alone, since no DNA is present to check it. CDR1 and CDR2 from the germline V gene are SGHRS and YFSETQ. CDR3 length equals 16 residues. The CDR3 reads CASSASGGTGADEQFF.

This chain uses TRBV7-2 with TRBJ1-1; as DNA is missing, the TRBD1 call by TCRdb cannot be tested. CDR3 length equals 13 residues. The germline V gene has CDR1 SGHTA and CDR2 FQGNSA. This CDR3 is CASSLETDTEAFF.

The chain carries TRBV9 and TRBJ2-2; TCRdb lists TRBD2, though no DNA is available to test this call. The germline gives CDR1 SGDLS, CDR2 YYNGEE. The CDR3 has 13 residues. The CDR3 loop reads CASSEGGNGELFF.

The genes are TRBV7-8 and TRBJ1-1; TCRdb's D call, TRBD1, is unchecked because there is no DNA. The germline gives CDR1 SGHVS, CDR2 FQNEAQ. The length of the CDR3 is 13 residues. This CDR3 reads CASSLRGIPEAFF.

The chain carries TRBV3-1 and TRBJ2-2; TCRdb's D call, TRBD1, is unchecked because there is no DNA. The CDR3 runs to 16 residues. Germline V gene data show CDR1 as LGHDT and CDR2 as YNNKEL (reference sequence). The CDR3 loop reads CASSQGGGLNTGELFF.

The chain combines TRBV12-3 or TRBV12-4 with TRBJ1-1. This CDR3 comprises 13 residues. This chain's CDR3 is CASTRFANTEAFF.

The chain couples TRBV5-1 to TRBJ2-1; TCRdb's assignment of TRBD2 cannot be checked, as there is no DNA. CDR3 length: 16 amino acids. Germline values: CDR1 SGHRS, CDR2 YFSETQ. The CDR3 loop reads CASRLGQTGGSNEQFF.

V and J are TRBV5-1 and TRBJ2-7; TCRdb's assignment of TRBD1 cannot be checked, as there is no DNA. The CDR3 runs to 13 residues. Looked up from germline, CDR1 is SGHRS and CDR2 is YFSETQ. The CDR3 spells CASSLEAGQVRDF.

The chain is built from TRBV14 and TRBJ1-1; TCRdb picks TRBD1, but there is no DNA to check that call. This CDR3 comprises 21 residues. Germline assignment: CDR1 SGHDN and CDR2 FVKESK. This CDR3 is CASSHFNPGTGGGRRNTEAFF.

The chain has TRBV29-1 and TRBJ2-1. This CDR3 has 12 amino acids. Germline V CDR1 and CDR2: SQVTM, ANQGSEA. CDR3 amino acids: CSVVASYNEQFF.

Here the CDR3 reads CASGKDRANTGANVLTF. The chain uses TRBV5-1 and TRBJ2-6; TCRdb gives TRBD1 as the D gene, but with no DNA this cannot be confirmed. CDR1 is SGHRS and CDR2 is YFSETQ in the germline V gene. The CDR3 sequence is 17 residues long.

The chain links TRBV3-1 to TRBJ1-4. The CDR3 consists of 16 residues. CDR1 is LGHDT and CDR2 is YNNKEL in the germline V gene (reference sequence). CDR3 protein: CASSQQGRLINEKLFF. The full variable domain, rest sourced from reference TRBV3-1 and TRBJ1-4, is DTAVSQTPKYLVTQMGNDKSIKCEQNLGHDTMYWYKQDSKKFLKIMFSYNNKELIINETVPNRFSPKSPDKAHLNLHINSLELGDSAVYFCASSQQGRLINEKLFFGSGTQLSVL.

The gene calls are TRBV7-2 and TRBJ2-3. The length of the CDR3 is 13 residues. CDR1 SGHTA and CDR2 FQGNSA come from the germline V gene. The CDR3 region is CASTTFAWDTQYF.

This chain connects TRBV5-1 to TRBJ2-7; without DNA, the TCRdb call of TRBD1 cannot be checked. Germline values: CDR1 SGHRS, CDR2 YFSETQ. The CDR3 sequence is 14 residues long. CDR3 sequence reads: CASSPGQGAEEQYF.

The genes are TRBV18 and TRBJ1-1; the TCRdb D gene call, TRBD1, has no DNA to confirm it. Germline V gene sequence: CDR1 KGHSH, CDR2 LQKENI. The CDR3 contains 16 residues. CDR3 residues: CASSPVTGHLNTEAFF.

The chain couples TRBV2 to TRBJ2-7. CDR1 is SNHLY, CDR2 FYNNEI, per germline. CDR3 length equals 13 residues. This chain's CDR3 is CASSGGVGGEQYF.

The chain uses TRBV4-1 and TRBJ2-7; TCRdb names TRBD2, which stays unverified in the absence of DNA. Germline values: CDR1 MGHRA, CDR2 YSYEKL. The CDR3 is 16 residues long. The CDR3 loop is CASSQPSGRAYYEQYF.

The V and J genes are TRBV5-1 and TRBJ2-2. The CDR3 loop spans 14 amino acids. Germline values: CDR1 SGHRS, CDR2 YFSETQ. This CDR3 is CASSLGPNTGELFF.

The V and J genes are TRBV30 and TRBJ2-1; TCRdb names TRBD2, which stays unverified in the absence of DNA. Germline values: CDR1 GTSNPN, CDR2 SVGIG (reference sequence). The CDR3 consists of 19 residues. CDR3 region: CAWSVRSSGGAKAYNEQFF.

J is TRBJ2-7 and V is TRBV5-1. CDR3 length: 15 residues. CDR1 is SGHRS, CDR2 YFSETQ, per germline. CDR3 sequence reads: CASSLTIRSSYEQYF.

The CDR3 reads CASKQGPGTEAFF. The genes are TRBV5-1 and TRBJ1-1. The CDR3 length is 13 residues. CDR1 and CDR2 (germline): SGHRS, YFSETQ.

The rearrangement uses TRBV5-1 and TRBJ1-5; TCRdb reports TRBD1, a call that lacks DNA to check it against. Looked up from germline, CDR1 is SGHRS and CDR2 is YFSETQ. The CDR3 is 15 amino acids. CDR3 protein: CASSLGQRSNQPQHF.

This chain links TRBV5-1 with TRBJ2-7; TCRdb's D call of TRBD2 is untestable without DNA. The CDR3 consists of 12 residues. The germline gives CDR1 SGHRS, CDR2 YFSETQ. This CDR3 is CASSSRGSEQYF. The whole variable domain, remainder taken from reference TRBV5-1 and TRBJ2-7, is KAGVTQTPRYLIKTRGQQVTLSCSPISGHRSVSWYQQTPGQGLQFLFEYFSETQRNKGNFPGRFSGRQFSNSRSEMNVSTLELGDSALYLCASSSRGSEQYFGPGTRLTVT.

The CDR3 region is CASSPGQAVDEQYF. V gene TRBV25-1 combines with J gene TRBJ2-7; TCRdb returns TRBD1, unconfirmable since there is no DNA. CDR1 is MGHDK and CDR2 is SYGVNS in the germline V gene. The CDR3 is made up of 14 amino acids.

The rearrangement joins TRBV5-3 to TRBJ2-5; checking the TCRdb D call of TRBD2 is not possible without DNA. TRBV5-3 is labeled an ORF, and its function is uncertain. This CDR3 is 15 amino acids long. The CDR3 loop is CARSLEEEGKETQYF.

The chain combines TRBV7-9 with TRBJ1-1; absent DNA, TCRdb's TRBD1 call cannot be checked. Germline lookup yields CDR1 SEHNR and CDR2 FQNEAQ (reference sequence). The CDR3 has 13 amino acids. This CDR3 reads CASSLGVWTEAFF. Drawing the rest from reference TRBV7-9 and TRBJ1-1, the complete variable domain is DTGVSQNPRHKITKRGQNVTFRCDPISEHNRLYWYRQTLGQGPEFLTYFQNEAQLEKSRLLSDRFSAERPKGSFSTLEIQRTEQGDSAMYLCASSLGVWTEAFFGQGTRLTVV.

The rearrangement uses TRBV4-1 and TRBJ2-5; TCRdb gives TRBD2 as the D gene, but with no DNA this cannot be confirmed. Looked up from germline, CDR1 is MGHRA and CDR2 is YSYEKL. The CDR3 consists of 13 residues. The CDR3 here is CASSRDQKETQYF.

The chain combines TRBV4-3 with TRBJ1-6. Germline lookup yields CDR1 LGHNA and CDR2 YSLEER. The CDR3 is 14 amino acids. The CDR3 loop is CASSQDGGLSTLHF.

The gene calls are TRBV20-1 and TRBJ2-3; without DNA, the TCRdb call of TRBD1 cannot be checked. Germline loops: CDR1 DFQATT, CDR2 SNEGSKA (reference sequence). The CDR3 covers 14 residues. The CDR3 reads CSASGGRSTDTQYF.